Sequencing of this T cell receptor (beta chain) was carried out in a study of blood T cell repertoires in COVID-19. Trimming shortened V by 9 bases and J by 0 bases, and 11 bases separated the two germline ends. There are 14 residues in the CDR3. Germline-derived CDR1 and CDR2 are MGHDK and SYGVNS. This clone was counted only a few times. Libraries were prepared by immunoSEQ multiplex PCR; TCRdb keeps only in-frame clonotypes and omits some of them. The sample consists of approximately 180,000 clones, more than 75% of them appearing once. The receptor was isolated from a woman between 45 and 60 years old with acute COVID-19. The sequencing sample was made of PBMCs or T cells enriched from blood (not recorded which). The genes are TRBV25-1 and TRBJ2-2, with D possibly being TRBD1 (7 bases). CDR3 loop: CASAGQPNTGELFF. The CDR3 DNA reads TGTGCCAGTGCGGGACAGCCGAACACCGGGGAGCTGTTTTTT.